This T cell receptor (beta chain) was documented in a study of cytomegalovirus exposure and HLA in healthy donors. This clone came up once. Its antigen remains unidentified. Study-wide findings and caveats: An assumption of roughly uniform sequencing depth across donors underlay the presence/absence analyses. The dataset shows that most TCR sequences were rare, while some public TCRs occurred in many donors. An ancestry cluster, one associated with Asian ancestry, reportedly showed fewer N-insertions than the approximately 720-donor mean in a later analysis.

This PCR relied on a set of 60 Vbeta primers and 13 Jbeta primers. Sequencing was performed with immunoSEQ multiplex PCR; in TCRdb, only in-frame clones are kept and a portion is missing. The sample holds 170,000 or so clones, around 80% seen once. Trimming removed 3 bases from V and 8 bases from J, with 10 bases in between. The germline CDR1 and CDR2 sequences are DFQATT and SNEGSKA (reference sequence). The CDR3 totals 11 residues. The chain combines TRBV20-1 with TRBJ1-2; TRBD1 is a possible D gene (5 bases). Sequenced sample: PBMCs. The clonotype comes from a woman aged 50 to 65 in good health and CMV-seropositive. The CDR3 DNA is TGCAGTGCTAGCTTGGACAACGGCTACACCTTC. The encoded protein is CSASLDNGYTF.